This T cell receptor (beta chain) was retrieved from a study of blood T cell repertoires in COVID-19. This clone was counted only a few times. Each recovered donor of Cohort 3 presented with two negative PCRs, clearance, or symptom resolution. This CDR3 is built from 16 residues. CDR1 SGDLS and CDR2 YYNGEE come from the germline V gene. Unmatched junction bases numbered 5, after V lost 3 bases and J lost 2 bases. Using immunoSEQ multiplex PCR, the repertoire was profiled, and TCRdb retains in-frame clones only, with some absent. Of some 300,000 clones detected, approximately 88% appear once; the ten largest clones hold around 1%.

The V gene is TRBV9, the J gene TRBJ2-3, with 11 bases that match TRBD2. Source material: PBMCs or T cells enriched from blood (not recorded which). The TCR comes from a woman aged 25 to 39 who had recovered from COVID-19. The CDR3 sequence is CASSAPGLAVTDTQYF. The CDR3 DNA sequence: TGTGCCAGCAGCGCGCCGGGACTAGCGGTCACAGATACGCAGTATTTT.